The 24 T cell receptor beta chains below come from one sample, sequenced in a study of blood T cell repertoires in COVID-19. TCRdb keeps only in-frame clones here, not all; method: immunoSEQ multiplex PCR. The sample shows 250,000 or so clones, roughly 86% of them seen only once. The source material was peripheral blood. All receptors derive from a woman aged 55-70 years with COVID-19, enrolled during active disease.

The chain combines TRBV6-5 with TRBJ1-2, with a possible D match to TRBD1 (6 bases). V lost 7 bases to trimming and J lost 8 bases, with 14 bases between them. Germline-derived CDR1 and CDR2 are MNHEY and SVGAGI. This CDR3 comprises 12 residues. The CDR3 sequence: CASTTDRIGYTF. DNA of the CDR3: TGTGCCAGCACCACCGACAGGATCGGCTACACCTTC.

The chain links TRBV7-2 to TRBJ1-3; D is uncertain. Germline assignment: CDR1 SGHTA and CDR2 FQGNSA. The V end lost 5 bases, the J end lost 0 bases, and 11 bases lay between the germline ends. The CDR3 has 15 amino acids. The CDR3 region has the DNA TGTGCCAGCAGCCCCACGGCGGACTCTGGAAACACCATATATTTT. It is translated as CASSPTADSGNTIYF. The whole variable domain, remainder taken from reference TRBV7-2 and TRBJ1-3, is GAGVSQSPSNKVTEKGKDVELRCDPISGHTALYWYRQSLGQGLEFLIYFQGNSAPDKSGLPSDRFSAERTGGSVSTLTIQRTQQEDSAVYLCASSPTADSGNTIYFGEGSWLTVV.

This sequence joins TRBV5-1 and TRBJ2-7, with TRBD1 identical over 7 bases. Per the germline V gene, CDR1 is SGHRS and CDR2 is YFSETQ. The CDR3 is made up of 13 amino acids. V shed 4 bases and J 3 bases; nucleotides not matched to a gene: 4. The CDR3 loop is CASSIQGNYEQYF. The CDR3 DNA sequence: TGCGCCAGCAGCATACAGGGGAACTACGAGCAGTACTTC.

This clone has only one observation. The chain links TRBV6-2 or TRBV6-3 to TRBJ1-1, with D possibly matching TRBD1 (5 bases). Between the trimmed V and J ends, which lost 2 bases and 8 bases, there was a span of 12 bases. Germline V lookup: CDR1 MNHEY, CDR2 SVGEGT. This CDR3 comprises 13 residues. CDR3 nucleotides: TGTGCCAGCAGTTACCGAACGACAGTCGAAGCTTTCTTT. Amino acid sequence: CASSYRTTVEAFF.

This clone was seen a single time. The chain recombines TRBV29-1 with TRBJ1-2, with 7 bases matching TRBD1. In germline, CDR1 is SQVTM, CDR2 ANQGSEA. This CDR3 spans 13 amino acids. V lost 4 bases, J lost 4 bases, and 6 bases stayed unmatched. CDR3 sequence (DNA): TGCAGCGTTGTAAGGGGGCAAGGCTATGGCTACACCTTC. Protein: CSVVRGQGYGYTF.

The chain combines TRBV18 with TRBJ2-3, with TRBD2 matching 12 bases. CDR3 length: 16 residues. After removal of 4 bases from V and 4 bases from J, the junction contained 6 bases not matched to a gene. Germline V lookup: CDR1 KGHSH, CDR2 LQKENI. CDR3 in amino acids: CASSLTSGRAADTQYF. CDR3 nucleotides: TGTGCCAGCTCACTGACTAGCGGGAGAGCGGCAGATACGCAGTATTTT. Looking up the rest from reference TRBV18 and TRBJ2-3 gives the full variable domain: NAGVMQNPRHLVRRRGQEARLRCSPMKGHSHVYWYRQLPEEGLKFMVYLQKENIIDESGMPKERFSAEFPKEGPSILRIQQVVRGDSAAYFCASSLTSGRAADTQYFGPGTRLTVL.

This chain connects TRBV6-6 to TRBJ1-5; 8 nucleotides agree with TRBD1. The V gene's germline CDR1 is MNHNY and CDR2 SVGAGI (reference sequence). V lost 5 bases, J lost 6 bases, and 15 bases stayed unmatched. The CDR3 loop spans 17 amino acids. CDR3 loop: CASSRSWVSGGVQPQHF. CDR3 DNA: TGTGCCAGCAGTCGCTCCTGGGTGTCAGGGGGCGTTCAGCCCCAGCATTTT.

V gene TRBV6-5 combines with J gene TRBJ2-1, with 7 bases fitting TRBD1. V was clipped by 1 base and J by 4 bases; unmatched bases: 4. In germline, CDR1 is MNHEY, CDR2 SVGAGI. This CDR3 is built from 15 residues. This CDR3 is CASSYLGQRYNEQFF. CDR3 nucleotides: TGTGCCAGCAGTTACTTGGGACAGCGGTACAATGAGCAGTTCTTC.

The chain has TRBV7-3 and TRBJ2-7; D possibly corresponds to TRBD1 (6 bases). This CDR3 region has 13 residues. The germline V and J ends were trimmed by 5 bases and 9 bases, with 17 bases remaining between them. CDR1 and CDR2 from the germline V gene are SGHTA and FQGTGA. Here the CDR3 reads CASSPTGQSRQYF. The CDR3 DNA is TGTGCCAGCAGCCCCACGGGACAATCTCGGCAGTACTTC.

The V gene is TRBV4-3, the J gene TRBJ1-2, with a possible D match to TRBD1 (6 bases). This CDR3 has 14 amino acids. Between the trimmed V and J ends, which lost 0 bases and 8 bases, there was a span of 13 bases. Germline-derived CDR1 and CDR2 are LGHNA and YSLEER. This CDR3 reads CASSQDRGMKGYTF. The CDR3 DNA reads as TGCGCCAGCAGCCAAGATAGGGGGATGAAGGGCTACACCTTC.

J is TRBJ2-1 and V is TRBV7-2; TRBD2 is a possible D gene (6 bases). Trimming shortened V by 1 base and J by 0 bases, and 10 bases separated the two germline ends. The CDR3 extends over 16 amino acids. Per germline, CDR1 SGHTA and CDR2 FQGNSA. CDR3 in DNA: TGTGCCAGCAGCTTAGTGGCGGGGCCCTCCTACAATGAGCAGTTCTTC. Amino acid sequence: CASSLVAGPSYNEQFF.

This sequence joins TRBV2 and TRBJ1-2; no clear D gene. The germline gives CDR1 SNHLY, CDR2 FYNNEI. V shed 4 bases and J shed 3 bases, with 12 bases lying between them. There are 14 residues in the CDR3. In nucleotides, the CDR3 is TGTGCCAGCAGTGGTATCAGAGGCGACTATGGCTACACCTTC. Translating gives CASSGIRGDYGYTF.

The J gene is TRBJ1-5, the V gene TRBV18; D perhaps matches TRBD1 (5 bases). V was pared by 3 bases and J by 3 bases, with 12 bases between. The CDR3 is 15 amino acids. From germline, CDR1 is KGHSH and CDR2 LQKENI. CDR3 nucleotides: TGTGCCAGCTCACCCCTCCAGGGCAACAATCAGCCCCAGCATTTT. Its translation is CASSPLQGNNQPQHF.

The DNA for the CDR3 is TGTGCCAGCAGATTCTCCGGGGGACGGATTGAGCAGTTCTTC. It specifies CASRFSGGRIEQFF. This chain connects TRBV28 to TRBJ2-1; perhaps TRBD2 as D (6 bases). The CDR3 runs 14 residues. V dropped 6 bases and J dropped 9 bases, with 18 bases sitting between them. Germline CDR1 MDHEN, CDR2 SYDVKM.

In this sample, this clone turned up a few times. V and J are TRBV5-1 and TRBJ2-2, with D maybe TRBD1 (5 bases). CDR3 length: 15 residues. Trimming removed 0 bases at V and 0 bases at J, with 6 bases between. Germline V gene sequence: CDR1 SGHRS, CDR2 YFSETQ. CDR3 DNA sequence: TGCGCCAGCAGCTTGGGACAGACGAACACCGGGGAGCTGTTTTTT. Protein: CASSLGQTNTGELFF.

The chain has TRBV7-2 and TRBJ2-1; 10 positions agree with TRBD2. This CDR3 has 16 amino acids. Losses at the gene ends were 4 bases for V and 7 bases for J; bases not matched to a gene: 10. CDR1 SGHTA and CDR2 FQGNSA come from the germline V gene. CDR3 loop: CASSSKVAGGRNEQFF. The CDR3 DNA is TGTGCCAGCAGCTCAAAAGTAGCGGGAGGACGGAATGAGCAGTTCTTC.

This chain links TRBV7-9 with TRBJ1-5; a possible D gene is TRBD1 (6 bases). There are 16 residues in the CDR3. Germline CDR1 SEHNR, CDR2 FQNEAQ (reference sequence). V was cut by 4 bases and J by 5 bases, with 18 bases left in between. The CDR3: CASSSTGIGFDQPQHF. The CDR3 region has the DNA TGTGCCAGCAGCTCTACAGGGATAGGGTTTGATCAGCCCCAGCATTTT.

The rearrangement joins TRBV5-4 to TRBJ2-1; 7 bases agree with TRBD2. V shed 4 bases and J 2 bases; nucleotides not matched to a gene: 6. The germline V gene encodes CDR1 SGHNT and CDR2 YYREEE (reference sequence). The CDR3 loop spans 15 amino acids. The CDR3 DNA sequence: TGTGCCAGCAGCGCCCCTAGCGGAACCTACAATGAGCAGTTCTTC. This sequence encodes CASSAPSGTYNEQFF.

J is TRBJ1-5 and V is TRBV11-2; 8 positions agree with TRBD1. The germline V gene encodes CDR1 SGHAT and CDR2 FQNNGV. This CDR3 comprises 16 residues. J was trimmed by 2 bases and V by 1 base; bases with no gene match: 4. CDR3 sequence (DNA): TGTGCCAGCAGCTTAGTCCCGACAGGGGGCAATCAGCCCCAGCATTTT. Encoded protein: CASSLVPTGGNQPQHF.

Here the CDR3 reads CASSLERSTDTQYF. CDR3 sequence (DNA): TGTGCCAGCAGTTTAGAGCGGTCCACAGATACGCAGTATTTT. The chain links TRBV27 to TRBJ2-3, with D possibly matching TRBD2 (5 bases). The CDR3 has 14 amino acids. The V gene's germline CDR1 is MNHEY and CDR2 SMNVEV (reference sequence). V lost 2 bases to trimming and J lost 2 bases, with 8 bases between them.

In this sample, this clone turned up once. The rearrangement joins TRBV28 to TRBJ1-5; D might be TRBD1 (6 bases). CDR3 length: 15 residues. Germline values: CDR1 MDHEN, CDR2 SYDVKM. V lost 2 bases, J lost 6 bases, and 14 bases lay in between. CDR3 coding DNA: TGTGCCAGCAGTTTACCGACAGGTGTAGGTCAGCCCCAGCATTTT. This translates into CASSLPTGVGQPQHF. The whole variable domain, filled in from reference TRBV28 and TRBJ1-5, reads DVKVTQSSRYLVKRTGEKVFLECVQDMDHENMFWYRQDPGLGLRLIYFSYDVKMKEKGDIPEGYSVSREKKERFSLILESASTNQTSMYLCASSLPTGVGQPQHFGDGTRLSIL.

V gene TRBV28 combines with J gene TRBJ1-3; D may be TRBD1 (6 bases). The V and J ends lost 6 bases and 4 bases respectively, with 19 bases between them. This CDR3 spans 16 amino acids. Germline V gives CDR1 MDHEN, CDR2 SYDVKM. As DNA, the CDR3 is TGTGCCAGCAGCCTTATGGTGGGGGCTGCAGGAAACACCATATATTTT. It translates to CASSLMVGAAGNTIYF. The variable domain in full, with the rest retrieved from reference TRBV28 and TRBJ1-3, is DVKVTQSSRYLVKRTGEKVFLECVQDMDHENMFWYRQDPGLGLRLIYFSYDVKMKEKGDIPEGYSVSREKKERFSLILESASTNQTSMYLCASSLMVGAAGNTIYFGEGSWLTVV.

By sample share, this clone is medium-sized. This chain uses TRBV6-5 with TRBJ2-7, with D possibly TRBD1 on 6 matching bases. From germline, CDR1 is MNHEY and CDR2 SVGAGI. The CDR3 has 14 residues. V was shortened by 6 bases and J by 4 bases, with 16 bases between the two germline ends. CDR3 in DNA: TGTGCCAGCAGCCTCCGTTTCAGGGGTTACGAGCAGTACTTC. Protein: CASSLRFRGYEQYF.

The chain is built from TRBV15 and TRBJ2-4; D possibly corresponds to TRBD1 (6 bases). The V end was cut by 1 base, the J end by 2 bases, with 18 bases between. CDR1 is LNHNV and CDR2 is YYDKDF in the germline V gene (reference sequence). The CDR3 spans 18 residues. The CDR3 coding sequence is TGTGCCACCAGCAGAGTATTTGGGGGCCAAATGACCAAAAACATTCAGTACTTC. It specifies CATSRVFGGQMTKNIQYF.